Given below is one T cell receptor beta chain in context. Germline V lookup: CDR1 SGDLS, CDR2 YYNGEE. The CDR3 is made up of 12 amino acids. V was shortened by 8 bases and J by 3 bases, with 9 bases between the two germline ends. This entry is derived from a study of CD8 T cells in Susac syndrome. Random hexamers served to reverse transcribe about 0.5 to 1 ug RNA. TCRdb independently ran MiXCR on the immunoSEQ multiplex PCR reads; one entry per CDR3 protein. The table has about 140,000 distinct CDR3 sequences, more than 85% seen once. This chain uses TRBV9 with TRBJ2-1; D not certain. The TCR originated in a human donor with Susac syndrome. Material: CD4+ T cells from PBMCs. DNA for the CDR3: TGTGCCAGTGCCCTAGTCTACAATGAGCAGTTCTTC. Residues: CASALVYNEQFF.